The source of this T cell receptor beta chain is a study of T cell repertoires in cytomegalovirus infection. On this clonotype: As yet, its antigen is unknown.

Whole-study findings and limits: Identification of carriers of CMV plus the relevant HLA was performed using cumulative public TCR beta family frequency.

Germline assignment: CDR1 SGHTA and CDR2 FQGNSA. With 5 bases clipped from V and 4 bases from J, the junction kept 8 bases outside the gene matches. CDR3 length: 17 residues. TCRdb itself ran the reads through MiXCR, one entry per CDR3 protein. The sample lists about 700,000 distinct CDR3 sequences; roughly 33% were seen once. V gene TRBV7-2 combines with J gene TRBJ2-3, with 14 bases identical to TRBD2. The sequences come from cultured PBMCs, collected from culture after CMV antigen stimulation. This TCR was recovered from a human donor in good health (CMV status not recorded). Some clones in this sample may be carry-over from other donors' samples. The CDR3 protein is CASSPLGLAGEADTQYF. The CDR3 DNA follows: TGTGCCAGCAGCCCCCTGGGACTAGCGGGAGAAGCAGATACGCAGTATTTT.